Listed below are T cell receptor beta chains from one sample, sequenced in a study of CD8 T cells in ankylosing spondylitis. TCRdb ran MiXCR on the 5' RACE reads and lists one entry per CDR3 protein. The top ten hold under 20% of the sample, which has roughly 700,000 distinct CDR3 sequences, 15% to 20% seen once. The sample comprised blood, either unsorted or a sorted T cell fraction (not recorded which). The receptors come from a male donor with ankylosing spondylitis. Both conserved end residues are part of each CDR3. A D gene is named only where the DNA matches it firmly. Some rows mark clone size as missing; the rest say once, few, many or name a class of expanded clone.

CDR3nt: TGCGCCAGCAGCTTGGAGTCCGGGTTAGACTACGAGCAGTACTTC
CDR3aa: CASSLESGLDYEQYF
len: 15
v_gene: TRBV5-1
j_gene: TRBJ2-7
d_gene: -
abundance: many

CDR3nt: TGCAGTGCTTTTAGCGGACATACCTACAATGAGCAGTTCTTC
CDR3aa: CSAFSGHTYNEQFF
len: 14
v_gene: TRBV20-1
j_gene: TRBJ2-1
d_gene: -
abundance: -

CDR3nt: TGTGCCAGCTCACCACCGGCGGAGATCTACGAGCAGTACTTC
CDR3aa: CASSPPAEIYEQYF
len: 14
v_gene: TRBV18
j_gene: TRBJ2-7
d_gene: -
abundance: -

CDR3nt: TGCAGCGTTGTAAGGGGGGCAACCATGAACACTGAAGCTTTCTTT
CDR3aa: CSVVRGATMNTEAFF
len: 15
v_gene: TRBV29-1
j_gene: TRBJ1-1
d_gene: -
abundance: few

CDR3nt: TGTGCCAGCAGCCGGGGGCTTGGCTACACCTTC
CDR3aa: CASSRGLGYTF
len: 11
v_gene: TRBV7-9
j_gene: TRBJ1-2
d_gene: -
abundance: once

CDR3nt: TGTGCCAGCAGAGGAGGGGGTAGGCCCCAATACGAGCAGTACTTC
CDR3aa: CASRGGGRPQYEQYF
len: 15
v_gene: TRBV27
j_gene: TRBJ2-7
d_gene: -
abundance: few

CDR3nt: TGCAGTGCCAATAGAATTACAAAGGAGCTAAACACTGAAGCTTTCTTT
CDR3aa: CSANRITKELNTEAFF
len: 16
v_gene: TRBV20-1
j_gene: TRBJ1-1
d_gene: -
abundance: -

CDR3nt: TGCAGTGCCACAGAGGGTTCGGGCCGTGGGCTCGGAAACACCATATATTTT
CDR3aa: CSATEGSGRGLGNTIYF
len: 17
v_gene: TRBV20-1
j_gene: TRBJ1-3
d_gene: -
abundance: few

CDR3nt: TGTGCCAGCAGCTCTACGAAACAGGGTAGAGGGACTGAAGCTTTCTTT
CDR3aa: CASSSTKQGRGTEAFF
len: 16
v_gene: TRBV7-9
j_gene: TRBJ1-1
d_gene: -
abundance: -

CDR3nt: TGTGCCAGCAGTTTAGGGCCCTCGGGATTAGCCAAAAACATTCAGTACTTC
CDR3aa: CASSLGPSGLAKNIQYF
len: 17
v_gene: TRBV12-3/TRBV12-4
j_gene: TRBJ2-4
d_gene: -
abundance: -

CDR3nt: TGTGCCAGCAGTTACTCGAGGAGGCCTAACTATGGCTACACCTTC
CDR3aa: CASSYSRRPNYGYTF
len: 15
v_gene: TRBV6-5
j_gene: TRBJ1-2
d_gene: -
abundance: few

CDR3nt: TGTGCCAGCAGCTTGGGCCGATATAGCGGGAGATTCTACGAGCAGTACTTC
CDR3aa: CASSLGRYSGRFYEQYF
len: 17
v_gene: TRBV7-2
j_gene: TRBJ2-7
d_gene: TRBD2
abundance: few

CDR3nt: TGCAGTGCTAGAGGTGGACTAGCGGGACGCATGACCGGGGAGCTGTTTTTT
CDR3aa: CSARGGLAGRMTGELFF
len: 17
v_gene: TRBV20-1
j_gene: TRBJ2-2
d_gene: TRBD2
abundance: few

CDR3nt: TGCGCCAGCAGCTTGACAGGGCAGACTGAAGCTTTCTTT
CDR3aa: CASSLTGQTEAFF
len: 13
v_gene: TRBV5-1
j_gene: TRBJ1-1
d_gene: -
abundance: few

CDR3nt: TGTGCCAGCAGCTTTGGGTCTAGCATTGAGCAGTTCTTC
CDR3aa: CASSFGSSIEQFF
len: 13
v_gene: TRBV7-9
j_gene: TRBJ2-1
d_gene: -
abundance: -

CDR3nt: TGTGCCAGCGGGACTAGCGGGAGAGGTGAGCAGTTCTTC
CDR3aa: CASGTSGRGEQFF
len: 13
v_gene: TRBV6-2/TRBV6-3
j_gene: TRBJ2-1
d_gene: TRBD2
abundance: -

CDR3nt: TGCGCCAGCAGCACAGGGGGGACTAGCGGGACGAAATCGGGGGAGCAGTACTTC
CDR3aa: CASSTGGTSGTKSGEQYF
len: 18
v_gene: TRBV5-1
j_gene: TRBJ2-7
d_gene: TRBD2
abundance: few

CDR3nt: TGTGCCAGCAGCCCTCCAGGACAGCTTAATGAAAAACTGTTTTTT
CDR3aa: CASSPPGQLNEKLFF
len: 15
v_gene: TRBV4-2
j_gene: TRBJ1-4
d_gene: -
abundance: many

CDR3nt: TGTGCCAGCAGCACAGGGAACTTAGAGACCCAGTACTTC
CDR3aa: CASSTGNLETQYF
len: 13
v_gene: TRBV7-9
j_gene: TRBJ2-5
d_gene: -
abundance: few

CDR3nt: TGCAGTGCTAGATGGGGAGTATGGAGCGATACGCAGTATTTT
CDR3aa: CSARWGVWSDTQYF
len: 14
v_gene: TRBV20-1
j_gene: TRBJ2-3
d_gene: -
abundance: few

CDR3nt: TGTGCCACCAGCAGAAAAACTAGGGACGGAGCAGATACGCAGTATTTT
CDR3aa: CATSRKTRDGADTQYF
len: 16
v_gene: TRBV15
j_gene: TRBJ2-3
d_gene: -
abundance: -

CDR3nt: TGCAGTGCTTCTGCCGGGACAGGGGGCAGAGATACGCAGTATTTT
CDR3aa: CSASAGTGGRDTQYF
len: 15
v_gene: TRBV20-1
j_gene: TRBJ2-3
d_gene: TRBD1
abundance: few

CDR3nt: TGTGCCACCAGCAGGGGACAAGCTCCACAAGAGACCCAGTACTTC
CDR3aa: CATSRGQAPQETQYF
len: 15
v_gene: TRBV15
j_gene: TRBJ2-5
d_gene: -
abundance: -

CDR3nt: TGTGCCAGCAGCTTAGACACTAGCGGGAGGAACATTCAGTACTTC
CDR3aa: CASSLDTSGRNIQYF
len: 15
v_gene: TRBV7-8
j_gene: TRBJ2-4
d_gene: TRBD2
abundance: -

CDR3nt: TGTGCCAGCAGCGGACAGGACTATGGCTACACCTTC
CDR3aa: CASSGQDYGYTF
len: 12
v_gene: TRBV7-9
j_gene: TRBJ1-2
d_gene: TRBD1
abundance: -

CDR3nt: TGTGCCAGCAGCCAAAATTTGGGGTACGAGCAGTACTTC
CDR3aa: CASSQNLGYEQYF
len: 13
v_gene: TRBV14
j_gene: TRBJ2-7
d_gene: -
abundance: few

CDR3nt: TGTGCCAGCAGTTTACGCAGGGGCCTCAATCAGCCCCAGCATTTT
CDR3aa: CASSLRRGLNQPQHF
len: 15
v_gene: TRBV12-3/TRBV12-4
j_gene: TRBJ1-5
d_gene: -
abundance: few

CDR3nt: TGTGCCAGCAGCTCTTTTAGCGGGGCTTATTCCTACAATGAGCAGTTCTTC
CDR3aa: CASSSFSGAYSYNEQFF
len: 17
v_gene: TRBV7-9
j_gene: TRBJ2-1
d_gene: TRBD2
abundance: few

CDR3nt: TGTGCCAGCAGCTTGCTTTCGGGGGAAACCGGGGAGCTGTTTTTT
CDR3aa: CASSLLSGETGELFF
len: 15
v_gene: TRBV5-6
j_gene: TRBJ2-2
d_gene: -
abundance: few

CDR3nt: TGCGCCATCTCCAAGACAGCCACCGGGGAGCTGTTTTTT
CDR3aa: CAISKTATGELFF
len: 13
v_gene: TRBV10-2
j_gene: TRBJ2-2
d_gene: -
abundance: many

CDR3nt: TGCAGTGCTAGACCCTCGGACAGGCTGAACACTGAAGCTTTCTTT
CDR3aa: CSARPSDRLNTEAFF
len: 15
v_gene: TRBV20-1
j_gene: TRBJ1-1
d_gene: TRBD1
abundance: -

CDR3nt: TGTGCCAGCAGCTTAGCGGTGGGACAGTACAATGAGCAGTTCTTC
CDR3aa: CASSLAVGQYNEQFF
len: 15
v_gene: TRBV7-2
j_gene: TRBJ2-1
d_gene: TRBD1
abundance: few

CDR3nt: TGTGCCAGCACACCTCCGGGGGACCCCTACGAGCAGTACTTC
CDR3aa: CASTPPGDPYEQYF
len: 14
v_gene: TRBV6-1
j_gene: TRBJ2-7
d_gene: -
abundance: -

CDR3nt: TGCGCCAGCAGCTCACGACTAGCGGGAGTCTCCGGGGAGCTGTTTTTT
CDR3aa: CASSSRLAGVSGELFF
len: 16
v_gene: TRBV5-1
j_gene: TRBJ2-2
d_gene: TRBD2
abundance: -

CDR3nt: TGCGCCAGCAGCCAAGATGGTGCACCGTCGAACACTGAAGCTTTCTTT
CDR3aa: CASSQDGAPSNTEAFF
len: 16
v_gene: TRBV4-1
j_gene: TRBJ1-1
d_gene: -
abundance: -

CDR3nt: TGTGCCAGCAGTTTAGGGGACTGGTCGGGAAACACCATATATTTT
CDR3aa: CASSLGDWSGNTIYF
len: 15
v_gene: TRBV12-3/TRBV12-4
j_gene: TRBJ1-3
d_gene: -
abundance: few

CDR3nt: TGCGCCAGCATGGACGGTAACCAAGAGACCCAGTACTTC
CDR3aa: CASMDGNQETQYF
len: 13
v_gene: TRBV5-1
j_gene: TRBJ2-5
d_gene: -
abundance: -

CDR3nt: TGTGCCAGCAGGGAAATCGTAAGCACAGATACGCAGTATTTT
CDR3aa: CASREIVSTDTQYF
len: 14
v_gene: TRBV2
j_gene: TRBJ2-3
d_gene: -
abundance: -

CDR3nt: TGTGCCAGCAGTTGGACTAGCGGGCCCCGCACAGATACGCAGTATTTT
CDR3aa: CASSWTSGPRTDTQYF
len: 16
v_gene: TRBV12-3/TRBV12-4
j_gene: TRBJ2-3
d_gene: TRBD2
abundance: few

CDR3nt: TGTGCCAGCAGCCAAGCAGGGGTCGATGAGCAGTTCTTC
CDR3aa: CASSQAGVDEQFF
len: 13
v_gene: TRBV3-1
j_gene: TRBJ2-1
d_gene: -
abundance: few

CDR3nt: TGTGCCAGCAGCCGACCGGGACAGGGCCTGAATTCACCCCTCCACTTT
CDR3aa: CASSRPGQGLNSPLHF
len: 16
v_gene: TRBV11-2
j_gene: TRBJ1-6
d_gene: TRBD1
abundance: -

CDR3nt: TGTGCCAGCAGAGCCGGGACAGTGAGATCAGATACGCAGTATTTT
CDR3aa: CASRAGTVRSDTQYF
len: 15
v_gene: TRBV12-3/TRBV12-4
j_gene: TRBJ2-3
d_gene: TRBD1
abundance: -

CDR3nt: TGTGCCAGCAGCCCGGGAGTGGGACTTAGCACAGATACGCAGTATTTT
CDR3aa: CASSPGVGLSTDTQYF
len: 16
v_gene: TRBV7-3
j_gene: TRBJ2-3
d_gene: -
abundance: -

CDR3nt: TGTGCCAGCAGCCGGGGCGGGGGGACTTCCGTTGTGGGCAATGAGCAGTTCTTC
CDR3aa: CASSRGGGTSVVGNEQFF
len: 18
v_gene: TRBV7-3
j_gene: TRBJ2-1
d_gene: TRBD2
abundance: -

CDR3nt: TGCAGTGCTAGAGGTCCGGGACAGGGGGTATACGAGCAGTACTTC
CDR3aa: CSARGPGQGVYEQYF
len: 15
v_gene: TRBV20-1
j_gene: TRBJ2-7
d_gene: TRBD1
abundance: few

CDR3nt: TGTGCCTGCGGACAGGGGTTCGCAGATACGCAGTATTTT
CDR3aa: CACGQGFADTQYF
len: 13
v_gene: TRBV6-1
j_gene: TRBJ2-3
d_gene: TRBD1
abundance: few

CDR3nt: TGCAGTGCTAGGCAGTTGACAGGGGGCCACACTGAAGCTTTCTTT
CDR3aa: CSARQLTGGHTEAFF
len: 15
v_gene: TRBV20-1
j_gene: TRBJ1-1
d_gene: TRBD1
abundance: -

CDR3nt: TGTGCCAGCAGTGAGACAGATAATTCACCCCTCCACTTT
CDR3aa: CASSETDNSPLHF
len: 13
v_gene: TRBV2
j_gene: TRBJ1-6
d_gene: -
abundance: few

CDR3nt: TGCAGTGCCCGGCCCTCTAGCGGGAGGGCTGTATTCATTCAGTACTTC
CDR3aa: CSARPSSGRAVFIQYF
len: 16
v_gene: TRBV20-1
j_gene: TRBJ2-4
d_gene: TRBD2
abundance: -

CDR3nt: TGCGCCAGCAGCTTGAGCGGCAGGGGGAACTATGGCTACACCTTC
CDR3aa: CASSLSGRGNYGYTF
len: 15
v_gene: TRBV5-1
j_gene: TRBJ1-2
d_gene: TRBD1
abundance: -

CDR3nt: TGCGCCAGCAGCCAAGAGAACAGGGTTGGTTCACCCCTCCACTTT
CDR3aa: CASSQENRVGSPLHF
len: 15
v_gene: TRBV4-1
j_gene: TRBJ1-6
d_gene: -
abundance: few

CDR3nt: TGTGCCACAGGACAGGGCACCACTGAAGCTTTCTTT
CDR3aa: CATGQGTTEAFF
len: 12
v_gene: TRBV12-3/TRBV12-4
j_gene: TRBJ1-1
d_gene: TRBD1
abundance: few

CDR3nt: TGCAGTGCTAGAGGGGGGGCTAGCGAAGATACGCAGTATTTT
CDR3aa: CSARGGASEDTQYF
len: 14
v_gene: TRBV20-1
j_gene: TRBJ2-3
d_gene: -
abundance: -

CDR3nt: TGTGCCAGCAGTTATATACAGGGGAGATCTTTCTTT
CDR3aa: CASSYIQGRSFF
len: 12
v_gene: TRBV2
j_gene: TRBJ1-1
d_gene: TRBD1
abundance: -

CDR3nt: TGCAGTGCTAGACAGGGAGGAGGGCACACCATATATTTT
CDR3aa: CSARQGGGHTIYF
len: 13
v_gene: TRBV20-1
j_gene: TRBJ1-3
d_gene: -
abundance: -